These T cell receptor beta chains were read from a single sample in a study of blood T cell repertoires in COVID-19. Sequencing used immunoSEQ multiplex PCR; TCRdb keeps in-frame clones, though not all of them. The sample lists 65,000 to 90,000 clones; approximately 76% were seen once. Source material: peripheral blood. The receptors stem from a man between 70 and 80 years old with active or convalescent COVID-19. The CDR3 runs from the conserved cysteine through the conserved F or W. A D gene is named only where the DNA matches it firmly. Rows may omit the clone size; those that give it use once, few, many or a size class.

V: TRBV11-2
size: once
D: -
J: TRBJ1-4
DNA: TGTGCCAGCAGGGGACAAGGTTTCGAAAAACTGTTTTTT
CDR3: CASRGQGFEKLFF

V: TRBV6-1
size: few
D: -
J: TRBJ1-2
DNA: TGTGCCAGCAGTGAAGCGACTACATCGCATGGTGGCTACACCTTC
CDR3: CASSEATTSHGGYTF

V: TRBV5-1
size: -
D: -
J: TRBJ1-2
DNA: TGCGCCAGCAGCGGGGGGGACGGATATAACTATGGCTACACCTTC
CDR3: CASSGGDGYNYGYTF

V: TRBV19
size: -
D: TRBD1
J: TRBJ1-2
DNA: TGTGCCAGTAGTATAGAGGACAGGGAGGTAGGTGGCTACACCTTC
CDR3: CASSIEDREVGGYTF

V: TRBV4-1
size: -
D: -
J: TRBJ2-6
DNA: TGCGCCAGCAGCCAAGCGTCGAGAGCCTCTGGGGCCAACGTCCTGACTTTC
CDR3: CASSQASRASGANVLTF

V: TRBV10-2
size: -
D: -
J: TRBJ1-6
DNA: TGCGCCAGCATTGGACAGAATTCACCCCTCCACTTT
CDR3: CASIGQNSPLHF

V: TRBV5-6
size: -
D: -
J: TRBJ1-6
DNA: TGTGCCAGCAGCTTCCTCCAGGGGTCCCTCTCACCCCTCCACTTT
CDR3: CASSFLQGSLSPLHF

V: TRBV4-1
size: -
D: -
J: TRBJ2-3
DNA: TGCGCCAGCAGCCAAGATACGCACCCCGCTCGCGAGGATACGCAGTATTTT
CDR3: CASSQDTHPAREDTQYF

V: TRBV19
size: once
D: -
J: TRBJ2-7
DNA: TGTGCCAGTAGTAGTCAGGGAACCTACGAGCAGTACTTC
CDR3: CASSSQGTYEQYF

V: TRBV21-1
size: -
D: -
J: TRBJ1-4
DNA: TGTGCCAGCAGCAAGGACAGGGGGCACACTAATGAAAAACTGTTTTTT
CDR3: CASSKDRGHTNEKLFF

V: TRBV28
size: -
D: -
J: TRBJ2-1
DNA: TGTGCCAGCAGCCCCCTCCAGATTCACAATGAGCAGTTCTTC
CDR3: CASSPLQIHNEQFF

V: TRBV30
size: -
D: -
J: TRBJ1-2
DNA: TGTGCCTGGAGTCCCCCCGGAGTCTATGGCTACACCTTC
CDR3: CAWSPPGVYGYTF

V: TRBV7-9
size: few
D: -
J: TRBJ2-7
DNA: TGTGCCAGCAGCTTAGCGGGACAAGGGGCGGGTGAGCAGTACTTC
CDR3: CASSLAGQGAGEQYF

V: TRBV5-4
size: -
D: -
J: TRBJ2-5
DNA: TGTGCCAGCAGCTTGGCCGCAGTTTCAGAGACCCAGTACTTC
CDR3: CASSLAAVSETQYF

V: TRBV30
size: -
D: -
J: TRBJ2-1
DNA: TGTGCCTGGAGTCAGACCACTGGCGGGCAGTTCTTC
CDR3: CAWSQTTGGQFF

V: TRBV6-4
size: -
D: TRBD2
J: TRBJ2-1
DNA: TGTGCCAGCAGCCTTAGCGGGGGGGCAGGAAATGAGCAGTTCTTC
CDR3: CASSLSGGAGNEQFF

V: TRBV10-3
size: -
D: -
J: TRBJ1-6
DNA: TGTGCCATCGGATCAGGGGAGCGGAATTCACCCCTCCACTTT
CDR3: CAIGSGERNSPLHF

V: TRBV6-6
size: -
D: TRBD1
J: TRBJ2-7
DNA: TGTGCCAGCAGTTACTCGAGAACAGGGGACTACGAGCAGTACTTC
CDR3: CASSYSRTGDYEQYF

V: TRBV6-5
size: -
D: -
J: TRBJ1-1
DNA: TGTGCCAGCAGTTACAATGGCTGGTACACTGAAGCTTTCTTT
CDR3: CASSYNGWYTEAFF

V: TRBV27
size: -
D: -
J: TRBJ2-1
DNA: TGTGCCAGCAGTCAACCGACTACCTACAATGAGCAGTTCTTC
CDR3: CASSQPTTYNEQFF

V: TRBV6-5
size: -
D: TRBD1
J: TRBJ2-7
DNA: TGTGCCAGCAGCCCCAGGTACAGGGGTGGTTACGAGCAGTACTTC
CDR3: CASSPRYRGGYEQYF

V: TRBV12-5
size: once
D: -
J: TRBJ1-3
DNA: TGTGCTAGTGGTTTGGTACAGGGCTTAACAGGAAACACCATATATTTT
CDR3: CASGLVQGLTGNTIYF

V: TRBV3-1/TRBV3-2
size: -
D: -
J: TRBJ2-7
DNA: TGTGCCAGCAGCCGGCAGACACCCTCCTACGAGCAGTACTTC
CDR3: CASSRQTPSYEQYF

V: TRBV6-1
size: -
D: TRBD2
J: TRBJ2-5
DNA: TGTGCCAGCAGTGAGGGGACTAGCGGGGGGGTAGAGACCCAGTACTTC
CDR3: CASSEGTSGGVETQYF

V: TRBV10-3
size: -
D: -
J: TRBJ1-6
DNA: TGTGCCATCAGTGAGTACCCAGTGCCGGGTTCACCCCTCCACTTT
CDR3: CAISEYPVPGSPLHF

V: TRBV7-9
size: -
D: TRBD2
J: TRBJ2-1
DNA: TGTGCCAGCAGCCTCCCGTTACCCGCGGGGGTGGGCAATGAGCAGTTCTTC
CDR3: CASSLPLPAGVGNEQFF

V: TRBV3-1/TRBV3-2
size: -
D: TRBD2
J: TRBJ2-4
DNA: TGTGCCAGCAGCCAATTCTGGGGAGGGGACAAAAACATTCAGTACTTC
CDR3: CASSQFWGGDKNIQYF

V: TRBV6-1
size: -
D: TRBD1
J: TRBJ2-2
DNA: TGTGCCAGCAGTGAATTGGACAGGGGCGTCGGGGAGCTGTTTTTT
CDR3: CASSELDRGVGELFF

V: TRBV5-1
size: -
D: TRBD1
J: TRBJ2-7
DNA: TGCGCCAGCAGCTTGGCATCAGTTGGGACAGGCTTCAAGGGGGAGCAGTACTTC
CDR3: CASSLASVGTGFKGEQYF

V: TRBV4-2
size: -
D: -
J: TRBJ1-2
DNA: TGTGCCATCCGTTTGTACCTCACTTATGGCTACACCTTC
CDR3: CAIRLYLTYGYTF

V: TRBV11-3
size: -
D: -
J: TRBJ2-1
DNA: TGTGCCAGCAGCGGCGGGAATGAGCAGTTCTTC
CDR3: CASSGGNEQFF

V: TRBV2
size: -
D: -
J: TRBJ2-2
DNA: TGTGCCAGCAATATTCAGGGGCACACCGGGGAGCTGTTTTTT
CDR3: CASNIQGHTGELFF

V: TRBV30
size: once
D: -
J: TRBJ1-5
DNA: TGTGCCTGGAGTCACCATTATCTAGGGGATTTGGGTCAGCCCCAGCATTTT
CDR3: CAWSHHYLGDLGQPQHF

V: TRBV21-1
size: -
D: -
J: TRBJ1-3
DNA: TGTGCCAGCAGCAGGGACAGGGGGCCTGGAAACACCATATATTTT
CDR3: CASSRDRGPGNTIYF

V: TRBV6-5
size: -
D: TRBD2
J: TRBJ2-3
DNA: TGTGCCAGCAGGAGGGAGGGAACAGATACGCAGTATTTT
CDR3: CASRREGTDTQYF

V: TRBV19
size: once
D: -
J: TRBJ2-7
DNA: TGTGCCAGTAGTTCGGCAGACAGCTATAATTACGAGCAGTACTTC
CDR3: CASSSADSYNYEQYF

V: TRBV5-4
size: -
D: TRBD1
J: TRBJ1-2
DNA: TGTGCCAGCAGCTTCCAGGGGGAGGATGGCTACACCTTC
CDR3: CASSFQGEDGYTF

V: TRBV5-1
size: -
D: -
J: TRBJ2-5
DNA: TGCGCCAGCAGCTTCGCCCCCGGGACTTTCCAAGAGACCCAGTACTTC
CDR3: CASSFAPGTFQETQYF

V: TRBV25-1
size: -
D: TRBD1
J: TRBJ1-2
DNA: TGTGCCAGCGTGGGGGAGATGACAGGGGCCGTCGGTGGCTACACCTTC
CDR3: CASVGEMTGAVGGYTF

V: TRBV30
size: -
D: -
J: TRBJ2-1
DNA: TGTGCCTACCACATTCTTAACCCAGGGGCCTCCTACAATGAGCAGTTCTTC
CDR3: CAYHILNPGASYNEQFF

V: TRBV28
size: once
D: TRBD1
J: TRBJ2-1
DNA: TGTGCCAGCAGTCTGACAGGGTTCAATGAGCAGTTCTTC
CDR3: CASSLTGFNEQFF

V: TRBV15
size: -
D: -
J: TRBJ2-1
DNA: TGTGCCACCAGCAGAGATCGGGTTTCTAATGAGCAGTTCTTC
CDR3: CATSRDRVSNEQFF

V: TRBV5-8
size: few
D: -
J: TRBJ2-2
DNA: TGTGCCAGCAGCAGAAACCAGGGGCACACCGGGGAGCTGTTTTTT
CDR3: CASSRNQGHTGELFF

V: TRBV5-5
size: -
D: -
J: TRBJ2-5
DNA: TGTGCCAGCAGCTCAGGACAGCTCCAAGAGACCCAGTACTTC
CDR3: CASSSGQLQETQYF

V: TRBV19
size: -
D: TRBD1
J: TRBJ1-4
DNA: TGTGCCAGTAGTCTGGGGACAGCTCCTGAAAAACTGTTTTTT
CDR3: CASSLGTAPEKLFF

V: TRBV3-1/TRBV3-2
size: once
D: -
J: TRBJ1-2
DNA: TGTGCCAGCAGCCAAGGATCTGGGGGGAATGGCTACACCTTC
CDR3: CASSQGSGGNGYTF

V: TRBV6-1
size: -
D: -
J: TRBJ2-1
DNA: TGTGCCAGCAGTGAAAGGCTAGCTGTTGAGCAGTTCTTC
CDR3: CASSERLAVEQFF

V: TRBV6-6
size: -
D: TRBD1
J: TRBJ1-1
DNA: TGTGCCAGCAGTTACGCCGGGACAGGGGGCCGCACTGAAGCTTTCTTT
CDR3: CASSYAGTGGRTEAFF

V: TRBV2
size: many
D: -
J: TRBJ1-2
DNA: TGTGCCAGCAGTCCCGAGGGGAGACGGGGGGCTGTTGGCTACACCTTC
CDR3: CASSPEGRRGAVGYTF

V: TRBV18
size: -
D: TRBD1
J: TRBJ1-5
DNA: TGTGCCAGCTCACCTAACATCGGACAGGATAGCAATCAGCCCCAGCATTTT
CDR3: CASSPNIGQDSNQPQHF

V: TRBV3-1/TRBV3-2
size: -
D: -
J: TRBJ2-1
DNA: TGTGCCAGCAGCCAAGATGGGACTTTCTCCTACAATGAGCAGTTCTTC
CDR3: CASSQDGTFSYNEQFF

V: TRBV12-3/TRBV12-4
size: few
D: TRBD1
J: TRBJ2-1
DNA: TGTGCCAGCAGGTCAGGGACAGGTGTTGAGCAGTTCTTC
CDR3: CASRSGTGVEQFF

V: TRBV27
size: -
D: -
J: TRBJ1-4
DNA: TGTGCCAGCAGTCCCACCGGGACACTAAATGAAAAACTGTTTTTT
CDR3: CASSPTGTLNEKLFF